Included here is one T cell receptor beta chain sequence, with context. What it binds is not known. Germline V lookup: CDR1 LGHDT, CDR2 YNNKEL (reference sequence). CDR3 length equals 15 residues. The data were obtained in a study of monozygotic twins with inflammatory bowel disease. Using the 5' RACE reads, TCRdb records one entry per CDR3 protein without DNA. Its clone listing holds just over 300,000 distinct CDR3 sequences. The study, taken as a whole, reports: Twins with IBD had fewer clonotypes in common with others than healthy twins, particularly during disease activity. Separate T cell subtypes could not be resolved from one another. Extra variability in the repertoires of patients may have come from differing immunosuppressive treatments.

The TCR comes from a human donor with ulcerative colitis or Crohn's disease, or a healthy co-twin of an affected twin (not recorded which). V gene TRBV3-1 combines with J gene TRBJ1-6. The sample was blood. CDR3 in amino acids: CASSQEVTGNSPLHF.